This T cell receptor beta chain was recovered during a study of CD8+CD57+ T cells in acquired aplastic anemia. CDR3 length: 13 amino acids. Looked up from germline, CDR1 is DFQATT and CDR2 is SNEGSKA (reference sequence). V dropped 5 bases and J dropped 1 base, with 11 bases sitting between them. The TCR beta profiling, which covered VDJ combination and CDR3 sequence, was carried out using genomic DNA as the template. TCRdb processed the reads anew with MiXCR; each CDR3 protein has one entry. The sample carries approximately 200,000 distinct CDR3 sequences, less than 65% recorded once. Specimen: sorted CD4+, CD8+, or CD8+CD57+ T cells (not recorded which) from PBMCs. This chain connects TRBV20-1 to TRBJ1-1; D unresolved. The TCR sequence derives from a human donor with severe aplastic anemia or a healthy control (not recorded which). As DNA, the CDR3 is TGCAGTGCTCCTCAAACGTCGAACACTGAAGCTTTCTTT. This codes for CSAPQTSNTEAFF.